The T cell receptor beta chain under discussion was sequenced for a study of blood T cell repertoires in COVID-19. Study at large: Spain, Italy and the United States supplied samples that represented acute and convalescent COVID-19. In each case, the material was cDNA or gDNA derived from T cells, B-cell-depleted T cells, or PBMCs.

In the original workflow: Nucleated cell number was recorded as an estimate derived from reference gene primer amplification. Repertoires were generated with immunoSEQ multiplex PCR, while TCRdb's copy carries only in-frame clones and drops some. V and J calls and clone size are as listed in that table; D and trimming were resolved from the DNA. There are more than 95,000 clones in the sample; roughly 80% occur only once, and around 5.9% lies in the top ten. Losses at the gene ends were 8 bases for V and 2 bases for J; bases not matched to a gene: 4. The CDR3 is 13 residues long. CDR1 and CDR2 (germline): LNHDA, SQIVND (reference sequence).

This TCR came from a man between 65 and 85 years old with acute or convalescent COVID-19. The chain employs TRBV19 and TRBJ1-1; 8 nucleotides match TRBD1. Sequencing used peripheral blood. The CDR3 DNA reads TGTGCCAGTCCGGACAGGGCCAACACTGAAGCTTTCTTT. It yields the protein CASPDRANTEAFF.